This T cell receptor (beta chain) was profiled in a study of human T cells and chemical hapten exposure (dated by TCRdb to the early 2020s). General notes on the study: The libraries were sequenced as a pool, and the TCR yield per sample differed mostly because of small variations in library volumes within the pool. The study tracked peripheral blood TCR repertoire changes in vivo during primary and secondary sensitization to the hapten diphenylcyclopropenone (DPC) in alopecia patients. For every blood RNA sample, sequencing covered both the TCR alpha and TCR beta chains. General findings and caveats noted by the study authors: DPC sensitization did not change how many TCRs were above 1 in 1000 frequency, and no evidence was found of alterations in global repertoire structure. Repeated subsampling changed both the strength of the expansion versus patch-test correlation and the threshold at which that correlation became significant.

Total RNA was isolated from unfractionated whole blood collected in Tempus Blood RNA tubes. About 5 healthy volunteers served as TCR sequencing controls and were bled at day 0, 2 weeks and 6 weeks. The library was built by means of 5' RACE. The listed sequencing device is Illumina MiSeq. Library preparation attached unique molecular identifiers to individual cDNA molecules for quantitative, reproducible TCR counting. The study's processing was this. A median of roughly 99,000 TCRs per sample was observed, with a range of 23,224 to 690,600. V, J and CDR3 annotation of the TCR reads was carried out using the Decombinator software suite. For PS versus PT1 abundance plots, all samples were subsampled to the same number of TCRs (28,000). Expanded TCRs were defined as absent before sensitization and observed at least eight times at the 2-week time point. The public reads were reanalyzed by TCRdb: fastp trimming at Q25, MiXCR alignment, in-frame beta chains only. Duplicate CDR3 protein sequences are folded into a single record with the most common DNA and genes. The V and J calls here are based on TCRdb, not the publication. Here the sample has tens of thousands of distinct CDR3 sequences; roughly 7.7% occur a single time. Clones ranked in the top ten supply about 2.2% of the sample.

In its sample, this clonotype was seen many times. Which antigen it targets is not known. Base quality data are lacking; no much larger clone is found one base away. The V and J ends are trimmed by 1 base and 2 bases, leaving 12 bases between them. In the germline V gene (reference sequence), CDR1 corresponds to LGHDT and CDR2 to YNNKEL. The CDR3 measures 15 amino acids from cysteine to phenylalanine. Kept here is only the CDR3 DNA, which spans 45 bases and is read in frame from base 1. The TCR sequence derives from a male donor in good health. This sequence uses TRBV3-1 and TRBJ2-7; TRBD1 is perhaps the D gene, given 5 matching bases. The DNA is as follows: TGTGCCAGCAGCCAAGGGCAGGGCTATCCCTACGAGCAGTACTTC. This encodes CASSQGQGYPYEQYF.